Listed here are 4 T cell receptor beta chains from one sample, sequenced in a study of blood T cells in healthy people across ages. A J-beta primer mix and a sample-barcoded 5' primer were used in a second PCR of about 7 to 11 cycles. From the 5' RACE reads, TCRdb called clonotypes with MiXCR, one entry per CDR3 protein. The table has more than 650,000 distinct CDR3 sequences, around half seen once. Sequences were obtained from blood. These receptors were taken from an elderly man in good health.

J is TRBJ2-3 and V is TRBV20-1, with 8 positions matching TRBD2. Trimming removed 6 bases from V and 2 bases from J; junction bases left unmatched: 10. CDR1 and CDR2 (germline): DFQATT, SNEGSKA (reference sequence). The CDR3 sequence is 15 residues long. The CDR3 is CSAAPREAYTDTQYF. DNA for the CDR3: TGCAGTGCCGCCCCGCGGGAGGCCTACACAGATACGCAGTATTTT.

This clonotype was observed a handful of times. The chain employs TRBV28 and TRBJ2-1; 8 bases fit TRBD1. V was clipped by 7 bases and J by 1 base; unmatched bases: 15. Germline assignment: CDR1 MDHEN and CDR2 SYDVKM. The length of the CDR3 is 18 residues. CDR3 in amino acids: CASTYGWTGFGSYNEQFF. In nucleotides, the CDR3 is TGTGCCAGCACCTACGGGTGGACAGGGTTTGGGTCCTACAATGAGCAGTTCTTC.

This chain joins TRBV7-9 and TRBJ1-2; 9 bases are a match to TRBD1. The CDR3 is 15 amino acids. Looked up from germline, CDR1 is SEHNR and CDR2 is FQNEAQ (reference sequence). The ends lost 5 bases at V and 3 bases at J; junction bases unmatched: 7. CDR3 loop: CASSPGQGPYYGYTF. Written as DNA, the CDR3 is TGTGCCAGCAGCCCAGGACAGGGGCCATACTATGGCTACACCTTC.

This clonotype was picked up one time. The CDR3 coding sequence is TGTGCCAGCAGCCCTGTCGGGGGGGCACGCGAGCAGTACTTC. This gives the protein CASSPVGGAREQYF. The chain has TRBV3-1 and TRBJ2-5, with 8 bases aligning to TRBD2. TRBJ2-7 explains the end of the DNA better; the J call may be wrong. Germline V gene data show CDR1 as LGHDT and CDR2 as YNNKEL (reference sequence). This CDR3 is 14 amino acids long.